This TCR beta chain was found in a study of OX40 agonist ivuxolimab in advanced cancers. About the study: While on treatment, patients had intravenous ivuxolimab at 0.01 to 10 mg/kg every 2 weeks. Prior checkpoint blockade (anti-PD-1, anti-PD-L1 or anti-CTLA-4) was permitted; about 40% had it. General study points: Expanded clones belonging to CD8+ T cells outnumbered, on average, those of CD4+.

The CDR3 runs 16 residues. Between the trimmed V and J ends, which lost 4 bases and 1 base, there was a span of 11 bases. The germline gives CDR1 MGHDK, CDR2 SYGVNS. The data were produced by immunoSEQ multiplex PCR, yet TCRdb's version contains in-frame clones alone and is incomplete. Counted here are 100,000 to 110,000 clones, approximately 90% occurring once; the ten biggest clones make up approximately 0.16%. This clone has only one observation. Antigen unknown. Peripheral blood came from all dose cohorts at three timepoints. This TCR was sampled from an adult with an advanced solid tumor such as melanoma, head and neck, liver or kidney cancer. This chain connects TRBV25-1 to TRBJ2-6, with D possibly matching TRBD2 (7 bases). The sample here was CD4+ or CD8+ T cells sorted from blood, taken in a trial of the OX40 agonist ivuxolimab. The CDR3 nucleotides are TGTGCCAGCAGTGTTCGGGGGGCTTCTGGGGCCAACGTCCTGACTTTC. As protein: CASSVRGASGANVLTF.